These 19 T cell receptor beta chains came from one sample sequenced in a study of monozygotic twins with cystic fibrosis. TCRdb keeps only in-frame clones here, not all; method: immunoSEQ multiplex PCR. The data show around 33,000 clones, about 87% seen once. The sequencing input was blood. The receptors were sampled from a girl aged 2-10 years with cystic fibrosis.

This clone was seen a single time. The V and J genes are TRBV2 and TRBJ2-7, with D maybe TRBD1 (5 bases). The germline V and J ends were trimmed by 6 bases and 2 bases, with 11 bases remaining between them. Germline V gene lookup returns CDR1 SNHLY and CDR2 FYNNEI. There are 13 residues in the CDR3. The CDR3 region has the DNA TGTGCCAGCAGAGGGGCAGGACCCTACGAGCAGTACTTC. Translated, it gives CASRGAGPYEQYF. Looking up the rest from reference TRBV2 and TRBJ2-7 gives the full variable domain: EPEVTQTPSHQVTQMGQEVILRCVPISNHLYFYWYRQILGQKVEFLVSFYNNEISEKSEIFDDQFSVERPDGSNFTLKIRSTKLEDSAMYFCASRGAGPYEQYFGPGTRLTVT.

This clone was recorded only once. The V call is TRBV5-4, the J call TRBJ2-2; no clear D gene. CDR3 size: 18 residues. V was trimmed by 0 bases and J by 6 bases, leaving 21 bases between them. The germline CDR1 and CDR2 sequences are SGHNT and YYREEE (reference sequence). The chain's CDR3 is CASSLDGSGPTLAGELFF. The CDR3, as DNA: TGTGCCAGCAGCTTGGATGGGTCTGGCCCAACATTGGCCGGGGAGCTGTTTTTT.

The rearrangement links TRBV6-1 to TRBJ1-2; D remains ambiguous. The CDR3 covers 13 residues. Per the germline V gene, CDR1 is MNHNS and CDR2 is SASEGT. Between the trimmed V and J ends, which lost 4 bases and 8 bases, there was a span of 14 bases. This CDR3 reads CASSADTPKGYTF. The DNA of the CDR3 is TGTGCCAGCAGTGCAGACACCCCTAAAGGCTACACCTTC.

In DNA, the CDR3 is TGTGCCAGCAGCTTGAGGTCCTACTCCTACGAGCAGTACTTC. Translated: CASSLRSYSYEQYF. This sequence joins TRBV5-6 and TRBJ2-7; the D is unclear. Germline V gene lookup returns CDR1 SGHDT and CDR2 YYEEEE. The CDR3 is made up of 14 amino acids. Between the trimmed V and J ends, which lost 1 base and 0 bases, there was a span of 8 bases.

The chain joins TRBV9 to TRBJ1-1, with TRBD1 identical over 9 bases. The CDR3 loop spans 15 amino acids. Germline loops: CDR1 SGDLS, CDR2 YYNGEE. The V and J ends lost 2 bases and 5 bases, in that order; junction bases with no gene match: 7. CDR3 protein: CASSVRGQGRTEAFF. Here the CDR3 DNA reads TGTGCCAGCAGCGTTCGGGGACAGGGTAGGACTGAAGCTTTCTTT.

The chain uses TRBV18 and TRBJ1-4; TRBD1 aligns across 8 bases. The V gene end was trimmed by 4 bases and the J gene end by 3 bases; junction bases not matched to a gene: 4. CDR1 is KGHSH, CDR2 LQKENI, per germline. CDR3 size: 15 residues. In DNA form, the CDR3 reads TGTGCCAGCTCACGGCAGGGGGCGGCTAATGAAAAACTGTTTTTT. Residues: CASSRQGAANEKLFF. Drawing the rest from reference TRBV18 and TRBJ1-4, the complete variable domain is NAGVMQNPRHLVRRRGQEARLRCSPMKGHSHVYWYRQLPEEGLKFMVYLQKENIIDESGMPKERFSAEFPKEGPSILRIQQVVRGDSAAYFCASSRQGAANEKLFFGSGTQLSVL.

The chain recombines TRBV29-1 with TRBJ1-4; D is uncertain. The CDR3 totals 15 residues. Germline V gene sequence: CDR1 SQVTM, CDR2 ANQGSEA. The ends were cut back, 4 bases at V and 4 bases at J, with 16 bases in the middle. The CDR3 here is CSVGLFGSDNEKLFF. The CDR3 region has the DNA TGCAGCGTTGGTCTCTTTGGGTCGGATAATGAAAAACTGTTTTTT.

This chain connects TRBV4-3 to TRBJ2-5; the match to TRBD2 covers 9 bases. The CDR3 is 16 residues long. Germline V gene data show CDR1 as LGHNA and CDR2 as YSLEER. V dropped 0 bases and J dropped 4; count of bases not matched to a gene: 6. CDR3 sequence reads: CASSQEALAGSETQYF. DNA for the CDR3: TGCGCCAGCAGCCAAGAAGCGCTAGCGGGGTCAGAGACCCAGTACTTC.

The rearrangement uses TRBV5-1 and TRBJ1-1; D is undetermined. The CDR3 is 15 residues long. Germline values: CDR1 SGHRS, CDR2 YFSETQ. The ends were cut back, 2 bases at V and 3 bases at J, with 14 bases in the middle. CDR3 sequence reads: CASSLGRYRDTEAFF. The CDR3 DNA reads as TGCGCCAGCAGCTTAGGCCGATACCGGGACACTGAAGCTTTCTTT. The whole variable domain, remainder taken from reference TRBV5-1 and TRBJ1-1, is KAGVTQTPRYLIKTRGQQVTLSCSPISGHRSVSWYQQTPGQGLQFLFEYFSETQRNKGNFPGRFSGRQFSNSRSEMNVSTLELGDSALYLCASSLGRYRDTEAFFGQGTRLTVV.

This clone was recorded a few times. V is TRBV6-1 and J is TRBJ1-2, with no clear D. V was shortened by 4 bases and J by 4 bases, with 19 bases between the two germline ends. This CDR3 has 16 residues. Germline loops: CDR1 MNHNS, CDR2 SASEGT. The CDR3 region is CASSAGPVDGGYGYTF. For the CDR3, the DNA is TGTGCCAGCAGTGCCGGCCCTGTTGATGGAGGCTATGGCTACACCTTC.

The rearrangement joins TRBV6-1 to TRBJ2-7; TRBD1 might be the D (5 bases). Trimming cost V 8 bases and J 1 base, with 15 bases left between them. Germline CDR1 reads MNHNS; CDR2 reads SASEGT. This CDR3 comprises 14 residues. The CDR3 DNA reads TGTGCCAGCGGGGCCTTGACACAGTCCTACGAGCAGTACTTC. Translated, it gives CASGALTQSYEQYF.

Only a few counts were recorded for this clone. V and J are TRBV18 and TRBJ1-1; D is possibly TRBD1 (5 bases). V lost 1 base, J lost 3 bases, and 6 bases lay in between. The CDR3 has 13 residues. Germline loops: CDR1 KGHSH, CDR2 LQKENI. The CDR3 loop is CASSPLGDTEAFF. CDR3 nucleotide sequence: TGTGCCAGCTCACCACTGGGGGACACTGAAGCTTTCTTT.

This chain uses TRBV25-1 with TRBJ2-7; possibly TRBD1 for D (5 bases). This CDR3 is 14 amino acids long. Per the germline V gene, CDR1 is MGHDK and CDR2 is SYGVNS. Trimming removed 6 bases at V and 2 bases at J, with 14 bases between. The CDR3 DNA is TGTGCCAGCAGCTCACAGGTGTCAGCCTACGAGCAGTACTTC. This gives the protein CASSSQVSAYEQYF.

This sequence joins TRBV29-1 and TRBJ2-7, with 11 bases that match TRBD2. Germline values: CDR1 SQVTM, CDR2 ANQGSEA. CDR3 length equals 15 residues. With V trimmed by 4 bases and J by 3 bases, 8 bases remained unmatched. The CDR3 DNA is TGCAGCGTTGTGCTAGCGGGGGGATACGTCTACGAGCAGTACTTC. Its translation: CSVVLAGGYVYEQYF.

The chain couples TRBV5-6 to TRBJ2-7; TRBD1 matches at 8 bases. The CDR3 consists of 16 residues. Unmatched junction bases numbered 7, after V lost 2 bases and J lost 0 bases. Germline V gene lookup returns CDR1 SGHDT and CDR2 YYEEEE. CDR3 loop: CASSFFPGGTSYEQYF. CDR3 nucleotide sequence: TGTGCCAGCAGCTTTTTCCCAGGGGGCACCTCCTACGAGCAGTACTTC.

The chain's CDR3 is CASSRLSSGNTIYF. The DNA for the CDR3 is TGTGCCAGCAGCCGACTCAGCTCTGGAAACACCATATATTTT. The chain joins TRBV6-1 to TRBJ1-3, with D hard to call. CDR1 is MNHNS, CDR2 SASEGT, per germline. V lost 6 bases to trimming and J lost 0 bases, with 9 bases between them. This CDR3 is built from 14 residues.

This clone was counted only a few times. The V and J genes are TRBV7-7 and TRBJ1-1; D unresolved. This CDR3 is built from 13 residues. Germline V CDR1 and CDR2: SSHAT, FNYEAQ (reference sequence). V lost 2 bases and J 6 bases, leaving 10 bases between the germline ends. CDR3 nucleotide sequence: TGTGCCAGCAGCTTATTTCAGGAATCTGAAGCTTTCTTT. Its protein is CASSLFQESEAFF.

CDR3 amino acids: CASSQRGWTQPQHF. DNA for the CDR3: TGTGCCAGCAGCCAGCGGGGTTGGACTCAGCCCCAGCATTTT. The chain combines TRBV6-5 with TRBJ1-5; no reliable D call. The CDR3 runs to 14 residues. Looked up from germline, CDR1 is MNHEY and CDR2 is SVGAGI. The V end lost 6 bases, the J end lost 6 bases, and 15 bases lay between the germline ends.

J is TRBJ2-1 and V is TRBV9; D gene unclear. This CDR3 region has 12 residues. Germline V gives CDR1 SGDLS, CDR2 YYNGEE. V lost 3 bases and J 8 bases, leaving 9 bases between the germline ends. DNA for the CDR3: TGTGCCAGCAGCGCCAGTATCCATGAGCAGTTCTTC. This codes for CASSASIHEQFF.